This is a list of T cell receptor beta chains from one sample in a study of OX40 agonist ivuxolimab in advanced cancers. The method was immunoSEQ multiplex PCR; TCRdb's version includes in-frame clones alone and lacks a portion of them. The table records about 49,000 clones, roughly 85% of them present only once. Material: CD4+ or CD8+ T cells sorted from blood, obtained in a trial of the OX40 agonist ivuxolimab. Receptors were obtained from an adult with an advanced solid tumor such as melanoma, head and neck, liver or kidney cancer. CDR3s include the opening cysteine and the closing phenylalanine or tryptophan. The D gene is left open where the match is weak. A clone size is listed for some rows: how often the clone was seen (once, few, many), or a class if it is expanded.

v_gene	j_gene	d_gene	abundance	CDR3aa	CDR3nt
TRBV28	TRBJ2-3	-	few	CASSLDSSTDTQYF	TGTGCCAGCAGTCTGGATAGCAGCACAGATACGCAGTATTTT
TRBV6-4	TRBJ1-5	-	-	CASSVTHNQPQHF	TGTGCCAGCAGTGTAACGCACAATCAGCCCCAGCATTTT
TRBV6-5	TRBJ1-1	-	-	CASSYDPPGTEAFF	TGTGCCAGCAGTTACGACCCTCCCGGTACTGAAGCTTTCTTT
TRBV4-2	TRBJ1-5	-	medium-sized	CASSQEQGYGNQPQHF	TGTGCCAGCAGCCAAGAACAGGGATACGGCAATCAGCCCCAGCATTTT
TRBV4-3	TRBJ2-7	-	-	CASSLTAGSAYEQYF	TGCGCCAGCAGCCTCACCGCCGGGTCGGCCTACGAGCAGTACTTC
TRBV28	TRBJ2-3	TRBD2	-	CASSLGREGGDTQYF	TGTGCCAGCAGTTTGGGCAGGGAGGGAGGAGATACGCAGTATTTT
TRBV27	TRBJ2-2	-	once	CASSPRGGGTGELFF	TGTGCCAGCAGCCCGAGGGGGGGCGGCACCGGGGAGCTGTTTTTT
TRBV11-2	TRBJ1-6	-	-	CASSLVGGSSPLHF	TGTGCCAGCAGCTTAGTAGGGGGATCTTCACCCCTCCACTTT
TRBV28	TRBJ1-4	TRBD1	once	CASSNPGQEINEKLFF	TGTGCCAGCAGTAACCCGGGACAGGAAATTAATGAAAAACTGTTTTTT
TRBV9	TRBJ2-2	TRBD1	-	CASSTPITGVRAGELFF	TGTGCCAGCAGCACCCCGATTACAGGGGTAAGGGCCGGGGAGCTGTTTTTT
TRBV7-2	TRBJ2-1	TRBD2	-	CASSLLLAVNNEQFF	TGTGCCAGCAGCTTATTACTAGCGGTGAACAATGAGCAGTTCTTC
TRBV5-4	TRBJ1-2	-	-	CASSSPGTEGYTF	TGTGCCAGCAGCTCACCCGGGACCGAAGGCTACACCTTC
TRBV11-2	TRBJ2-3	TRBD2	-	CASSFGTSGGPADTQYF	TGTGCCAGCAGCTTTGGGACTAGCGGGGGGCCCGCAGATACGCAGTATTTT
TRBV4-1	TRBJ1-2	-	few	CASSQASGQYGYGYTF	TGCGCCAGCAGCCAAGCTAGTGGACAGTATGGCTATGGCTACACCTTC
TRBV5-4	TRBJ2-3	-	-	CASSFYPDGRDTQYF	TGTGCCAGCAGCTTCTATCCGGACGGACGAGATACGCAGTATTTT
TRBV4-2	TRBJ2-1	TRBD1	-	CASSQTIPGQGAYNEQFF	TGTGCCAGCAGCCAGACGATTCCGGGACAGGGGGCCTACAATGAGCAGTTCTTC
TRBV9	TRBJ1-2	-	-	CASGGDTYGYTF	TGTGCCAGCGGGGGAGACACCTATGGCTACACCTTC
TRBV6-5	TRBJ1-1	-	-	CASSYRTPNTEAFF	TGTGCCAGCAGTTACCGGACACCGAACACTGAAGCTTTCTTT
TRBV4-3	TRBJ1-1	-	-	CASSQDLRGNTEAFF	TGCGCCAGCAGCCAAGATCTGAGGGGGAACACTGAAGCTTTCTTT
TRBV6-1	TRBJ1-1	-	-	CASSGGIQMNTEAFF	TGTGCCAGCAGTGGCGGAATTCAGATGAACACTGAAGCTTTCTTT
TRBV7-6	TRBJ2-1	-	-	CASSLVWGAAYNEQFF	TGTGCCAGCAGCTTAGTCTGGGGGGCAGCCTACAATGAGCAGTTCTTC
TRBV9	TRBJ2-3	-	-	CASSVGGPITDTQYF	TGTGCCAGCAGCGTAGGTGGGCCTATTACAGATACGCAGTATTTT
TRBV6-4	TRBJ2-3	-	once	CASSDSLAPGVTQYF	TGTGCCAGCAGTGACTCCCTAGCGCCAGGGGTTACGCAGTATTTT
TRBV9	TRBJ2-5	TRBD2	few	CASSVGTSEETQYF	TGTGCCAGCAGCGTAGGAACTAGCGAAGAGACCCAGTACTTC
TRBV9	TRBJ2-3	TRBD1	-	CASSARSGQGAADTQYF	TGTGCCAGCAGCGCCCGAAGCGGACAGGGGGCCGCAGATACGCAGTATTTT
TRBV7-6	TRBJ1-1	-	once	CASSLGAMNTEAFF	TGTGCCAGCAGCTTAGGAGCGATGAACACTGAAGCTTTCTTT
TRBV6-5	TRBJ1-1	TRBD1	-	CASSFTGGTEAFF	TGTGCCAGCAGTTTTACAGGGGGCACTGAAGCTTTCTTT
TRBV28	TRBJ2-1	-	few	CASSLSPELGEQFF	TGTGCCAGCAGTTTATCTCCAGAGCTCGGTGAGCAGTTCTTC
TRBV7-6	TRBJ1-3	TRBD1	-	CASSWGTVGNTIYF	TGTGCCAGCAGCTGGGGGACAGTAGGAAACACCATATATTTT
TRBV15	TRBJ1-3	-	-	CATSSARVGNTIYF	TGTGCCACCAGCAGCGCACGAGTTGGAAACACCATATATTTT
TRBV5-1	TRBJ1-4	-	-	CASRGRTATNEKLFF	TGCGCCAGCAGGGGCCGGACAGCAACTAATGAAAAACTGTTTTTT
TRBV6-5	TRBJ1-1	-	-	CASSRTGTEAFF	TGTGCCAGCTCACGGACGGGAACTGAAGCTTTCTTT
TRBV25-1	TRBJ2-1	TRBD2	-	CASSGLAGDEQFF	TGTGCCAGCAGCGGACTAGCGGGCGATGAGCAGTTCTTC
TRBV9	TRBJ2-5	TRBD2	-	CASSVRGTSGGAGRETQYF	TGTGCCAGCAGCGTAAGGGGTACTAGCGGGGGGGCCGGGCGAGAGACCCAGTACTTC
TRBV4-3	TRBJ2-7	-	few	CASSHSATGELYEQYF	TGCGCCAGCAGCCACTCAGCGACAGGAGAGCTCTACGAGCAGTACTTC
TRBV13	TRBJ1-1	-	once	CASSSETGHPTEAFF	TGTGCCAGCAGCTCCGAAACGGGACATCCCACTGAAGCTTTCTTT
TRBV2	TRBJ2-3	TRBD1	-	CASVTPGQGSTDTQYF	TGTGCCAGCGTGACACCGGGACAGGGAAGCACAGATACGCAGTATTTT
TRBV4-1	TRBJ2-7	-	-	CASSQGGIEQYF	TGCGCCAGCAGCCAAGGGGGGATCGAGCAGTACTTC
TRBV13	TRBJ2-2	TRBD1	-	CASSPRTGLNTGELFF	TGTGCCAGCAGCCCACGGACAGGGCTTAACACCGGGGAGCTGTTTTTT
TRBV9	TRBJ2-1	TRBD1	-	CASSVAGTGANNEQFF	TGTGCCAGCAGCGTAGCAGGGACAGGGGCAAACAATGAGCAGTTCTTC
TRBV4-2	TRBJ2-7	-	-	CASSQVGTKGTDEQYF	TGTGCCAGCAGCCAGGTCGGGACGAAGGGAACCGACGAGCAGTACTTC
TRBV7-9	TRBJ1-1	TRBD1	medium-sized	CASSSRQGGTEAFF	TGTGCCAGCAGCAGCCGACAGGGAGGTACTGAAGCTTTCTTT
TRBV4-3	TRBJ1-1	-	-	CASSQGFRDFLTGTEAFF	TGCGCCAGCAGCCAAGGCTTTAGGGACTTCCTAACTGGGACTGAAGCTTTCTTT
TRBV7-2	TRBJ2-4	-	-	CASRGGTSTKNIQYF	TGTGCCAGCAGAGGTGGGACAAGTACCAAAAACATTCAGTACTTC
TRBV6-5	TRBJ1-1	-	-	CASSSGQIYEAFF	TGTGCCAGCAGCTCAGGACAAATTTATGAAGCTTTCTTT
TRBV4-2	TRBJ1-1	-	-	CASSQDWGMNTEAFF	TGTGCCAGCAGCCAAGATTGGGGGATGAACACTGAAGCTTTCTTT
TRBV13	TRBJ2-1	TRBD1	-	CASSLERFAGTGGNEQFF	TGTGCCAGCAGCTTAGAGCGGTTTGCCGGGACAGGGGGCAATGAGCAGTTCTTC
TRBV6-1	TRBJ2-3	TRBD2	-	CASSALAGSTDTQYF	TGTGCCAGCAGTGCTCTAGCGGGGAGCACAGATACGCAGTATTTT
TRBV7-3	TRBJ2-1	-	-	CASSLMVGAYYNEQFF	TGTGCCAGCAGCTTAATGGTGGGGGCCTACTACAATGAGCAGTTCTTC
TRBV28	TRBJ1-1	-	few	CASSPEGDGGAFF	TGTGCCAGCAGCCCGGAGGGAGACGGGGGTGCTTTCTTT
TRBV7-9	TRBJ1-2	-	-	CVSSLAGARYGYTF	TGTGTCAGCAGCTTGGCAGGGGCCCGCTATGGCTACACCTTC
TRBV9	TRBJ2-3	-	-	CASSVGTDTQYF	TGTGCCAGCAGCGTAGGGACAGATACGCAGTATTTT
TRBV9	TRBJ1-2	TRBD1	-	CASSGGGTGYGYTF	TGTGCCAGCAGCGGAGGGGGGACAGGATATGGCTACACCTTC
TRBV11-2	TRBJ2-3	-	-	CASSLGAGPSYDTQYF	TGTGCCAGCAGCTTAGGCGCCGGGCCCTCCTACGACACGCAGTATTTT
TRBV25-1	TRBJ1-2	-	-	CASSLSTTGPLFGYTF	TGTGCCAGCAGCCTTTCCACGACAGGCCCCTTGTTCGGCTACACCTTC